Below, one T cell receptor (beta chain) is given with its context. The PCR made use of 60 Vbeta and 13 Jbeta primers. Profiled with immunoSEQ multiplex PCR; TCRdb holds only in-frame clones, not every one. The sample includes around 30,000 clones, more than 60% seen only once; the top ten take around 23%. The data originate from a study of cytomegalovirus exposure and HLA in healthy donors. V was trimmed by 3 bases and J by 6 bases, leaving 27 bases between them. The CDR3 is 18 amino acids. The germline gives CDR1 SGHDT, CDR2 YYEEEE. The receptor was isolated from a man aged 50 to 59 in good health and CMV-seropositive. What was sequenced was PBMCs. The rearrangement uses TRBV5-6 and TRBJ2-5; perhaps TRBD2 as D (6 bases). The CDR3 sequence: CASSSELTARQTRKTQYF. The CDR3 region has the DNA TGTGCCAGCAGCTCCGAACTAACCGCTAGACAGACTAGGAAGACCCAGTACTTC.